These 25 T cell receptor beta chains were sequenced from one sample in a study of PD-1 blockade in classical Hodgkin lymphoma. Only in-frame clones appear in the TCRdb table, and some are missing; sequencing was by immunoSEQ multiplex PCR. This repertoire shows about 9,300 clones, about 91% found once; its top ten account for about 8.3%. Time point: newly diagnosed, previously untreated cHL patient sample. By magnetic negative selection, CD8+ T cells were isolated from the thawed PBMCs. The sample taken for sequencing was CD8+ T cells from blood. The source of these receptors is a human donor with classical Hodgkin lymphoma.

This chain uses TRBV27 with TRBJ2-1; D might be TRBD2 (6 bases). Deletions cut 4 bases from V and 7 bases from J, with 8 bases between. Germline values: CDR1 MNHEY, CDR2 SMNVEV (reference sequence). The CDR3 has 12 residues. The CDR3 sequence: CASSWGENEQFF. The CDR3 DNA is TGTGCCAGCAGTTGGGGGGAGAATGAGCAGTTCTTC.

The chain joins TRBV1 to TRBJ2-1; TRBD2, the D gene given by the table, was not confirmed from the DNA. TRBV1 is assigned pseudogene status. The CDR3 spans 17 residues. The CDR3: CTSSQDHGGGTYNEQFF. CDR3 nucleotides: TGCACCAGCAGCCAAGATCATGGGGGGGGGACGTACAATGAGCAGTTCTTC.

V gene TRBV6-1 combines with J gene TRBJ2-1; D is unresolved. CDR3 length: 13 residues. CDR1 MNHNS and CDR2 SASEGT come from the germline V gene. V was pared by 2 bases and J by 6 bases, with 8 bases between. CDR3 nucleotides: TGTGCCAGCAGTGAACCGTGGGGCAATGAGCAGTTCTTC. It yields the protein CASSEPWGNEQFF.

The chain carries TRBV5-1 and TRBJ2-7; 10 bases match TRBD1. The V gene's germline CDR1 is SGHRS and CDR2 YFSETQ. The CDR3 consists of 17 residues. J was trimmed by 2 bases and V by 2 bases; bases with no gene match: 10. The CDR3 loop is CASSFLGTGASTYEQYF. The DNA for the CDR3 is TGCGCCAGCAGCTTTCTCGGGACAGGGGCTTCTACCTACGAGCAGTACTTC.

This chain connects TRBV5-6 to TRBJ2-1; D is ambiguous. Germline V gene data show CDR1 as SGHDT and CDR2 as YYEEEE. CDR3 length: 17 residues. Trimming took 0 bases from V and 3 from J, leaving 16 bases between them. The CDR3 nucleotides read TGTGCCAGCAGCTTGGAGCCAAAGAATATCTACTACAATGAGCAGTTCTTC. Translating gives CASSLEPKNIYYNEQFF. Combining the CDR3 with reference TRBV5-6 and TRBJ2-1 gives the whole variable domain DAGVTQSPTHLIKTRGQQVTLRCSPKSGHDTVSWYQQALGQGPQFIFQYYEEEERQRGNFPDRFSGHQFPNYSSELNVNALLLGDSALYLCASSLEPKNIYYNEQFFGPGTRLTVL.

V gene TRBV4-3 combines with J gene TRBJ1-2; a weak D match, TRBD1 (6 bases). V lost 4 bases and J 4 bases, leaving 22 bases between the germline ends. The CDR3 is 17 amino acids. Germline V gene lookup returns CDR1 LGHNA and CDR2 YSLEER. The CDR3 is CASSRKRTALTFYGYTF. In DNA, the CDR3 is TGCGCCAGCAGCCGAAAGCGGACAGCTCTAACTTTCTATGGCTACACCTTC.

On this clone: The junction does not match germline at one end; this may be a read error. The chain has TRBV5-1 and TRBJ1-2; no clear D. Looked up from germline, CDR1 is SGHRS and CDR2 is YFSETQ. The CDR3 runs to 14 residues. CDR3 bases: TGTGCCAGCAGCCTTGGAGCAGCAAACTATGGCTACACCTTC. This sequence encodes CASSLGAANYGYTF.

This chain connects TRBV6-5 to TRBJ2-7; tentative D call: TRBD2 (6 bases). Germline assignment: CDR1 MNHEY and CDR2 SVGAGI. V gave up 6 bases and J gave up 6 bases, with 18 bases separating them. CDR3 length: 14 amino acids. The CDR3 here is CASRPTTRAREQYF. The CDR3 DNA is TGTGCCAGCAGACCCACGACTAGGGCTCGCGAGCAGTACTTC.

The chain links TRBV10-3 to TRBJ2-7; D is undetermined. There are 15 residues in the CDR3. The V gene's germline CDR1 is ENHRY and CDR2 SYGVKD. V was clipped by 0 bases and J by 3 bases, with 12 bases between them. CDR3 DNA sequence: TGTGCCATCAGTGAGTCCAATGGTGAAGGCTACGAGCAGTACTTC. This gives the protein CAISESNGEGYEQYF.

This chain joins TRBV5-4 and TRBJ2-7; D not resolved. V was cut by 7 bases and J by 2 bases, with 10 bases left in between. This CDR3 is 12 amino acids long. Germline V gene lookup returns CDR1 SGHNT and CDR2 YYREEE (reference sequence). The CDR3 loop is CASPALTYEQYF. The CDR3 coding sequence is TGTGCCAGCCCCGCATTGACCTACGAGCAGTACTTC.

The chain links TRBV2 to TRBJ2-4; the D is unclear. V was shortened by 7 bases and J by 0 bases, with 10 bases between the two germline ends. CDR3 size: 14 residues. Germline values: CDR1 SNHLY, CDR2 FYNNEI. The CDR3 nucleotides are TGTGCCAGCACTACCAAGGAAGCCAAAAACATTCAGTACTTC. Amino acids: CASTTKEAKNIQYF.

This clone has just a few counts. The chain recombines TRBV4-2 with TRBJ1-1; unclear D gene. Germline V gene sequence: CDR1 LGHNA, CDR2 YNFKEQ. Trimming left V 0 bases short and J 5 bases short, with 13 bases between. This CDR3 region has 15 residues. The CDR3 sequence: CASSQEMLGTTEAFF. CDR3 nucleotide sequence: TGTGCCAGCAGCCAAGAGATGTTGGGAACGACTGAAGCTTTCTTT.

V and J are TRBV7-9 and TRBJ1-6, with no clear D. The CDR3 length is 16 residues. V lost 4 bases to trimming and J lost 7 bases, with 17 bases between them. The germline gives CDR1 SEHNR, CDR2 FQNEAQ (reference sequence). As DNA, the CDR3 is TGTGCCAGCAGCTCACCGTTATTTGGACGCAATTCACCCCTCCACTTT. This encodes CASSSPLFGRNSPLHF.

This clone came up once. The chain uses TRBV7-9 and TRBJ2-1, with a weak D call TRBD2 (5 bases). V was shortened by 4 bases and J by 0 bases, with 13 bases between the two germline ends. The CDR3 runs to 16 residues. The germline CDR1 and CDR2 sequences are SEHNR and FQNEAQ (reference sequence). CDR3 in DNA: TGTGCCAGCAGCTCCAAGCGGAGGAGCTCCTACAATGAGCAGTTCTTC. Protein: CASSSKRRSSYNEQFF.

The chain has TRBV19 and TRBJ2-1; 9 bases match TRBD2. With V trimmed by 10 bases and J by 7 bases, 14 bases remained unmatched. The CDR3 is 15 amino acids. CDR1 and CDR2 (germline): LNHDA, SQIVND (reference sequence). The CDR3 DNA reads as TGTGCCATGGGCTTGTGCGGGAGGGCGGGGAATGAGCAGTTCTTC. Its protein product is CAMGLCGRAGNEQFF.

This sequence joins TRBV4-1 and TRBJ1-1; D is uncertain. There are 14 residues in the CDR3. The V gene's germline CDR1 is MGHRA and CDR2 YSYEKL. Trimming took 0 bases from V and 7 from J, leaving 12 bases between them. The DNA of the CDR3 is TGCGCCAGCAGCCAAGATCGAGCGGCCATTGAAGCTTTCTTT. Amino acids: CASSQDRAAIEAFF.

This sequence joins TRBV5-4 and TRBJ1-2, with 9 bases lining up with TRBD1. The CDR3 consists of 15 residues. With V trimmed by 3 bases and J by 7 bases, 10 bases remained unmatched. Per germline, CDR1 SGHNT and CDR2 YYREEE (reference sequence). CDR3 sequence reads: CASSSGQGTSSGYTF. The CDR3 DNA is TGTGCCAGCAGCTCCGGACAGGGGACATCCTCTGGCTACACCTTC.

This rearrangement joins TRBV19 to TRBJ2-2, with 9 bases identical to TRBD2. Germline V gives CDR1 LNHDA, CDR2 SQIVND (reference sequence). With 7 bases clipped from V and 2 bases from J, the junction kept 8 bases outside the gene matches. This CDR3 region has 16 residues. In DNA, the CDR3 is TGTGCCAGTACCCCGGGACTAGCAGCAAACACCGGGGAGCTGTTTTTT. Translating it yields CASTPGLAANTGELFF.

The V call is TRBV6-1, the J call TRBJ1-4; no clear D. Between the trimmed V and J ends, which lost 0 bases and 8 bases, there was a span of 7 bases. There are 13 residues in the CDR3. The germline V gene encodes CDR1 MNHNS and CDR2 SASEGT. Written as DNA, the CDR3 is TGTGCCAGCAGTGAAGCCCTAGTGGAAAAACTGTTTTTT. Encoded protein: CASSEALVEKLFF.

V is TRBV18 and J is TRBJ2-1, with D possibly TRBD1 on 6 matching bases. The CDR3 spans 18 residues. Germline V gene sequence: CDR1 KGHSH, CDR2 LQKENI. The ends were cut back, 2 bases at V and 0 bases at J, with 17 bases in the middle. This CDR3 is CASSPRGRGLGSYNEQFF. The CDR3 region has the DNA TGTGCCAGCTCACCAAGGGGAAGGGGGTTGGGCTCCTACAATGAGCAGTTCTTC.

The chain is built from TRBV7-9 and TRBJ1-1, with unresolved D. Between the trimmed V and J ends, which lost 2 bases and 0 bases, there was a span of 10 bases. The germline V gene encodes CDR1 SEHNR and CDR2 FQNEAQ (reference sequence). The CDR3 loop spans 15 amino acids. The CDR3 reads CASSLIVLMNTEAFF. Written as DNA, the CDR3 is TGTGCCAGCAGCTTAATCGTCCTCATGAACACTGAAGCTTTCTTT.

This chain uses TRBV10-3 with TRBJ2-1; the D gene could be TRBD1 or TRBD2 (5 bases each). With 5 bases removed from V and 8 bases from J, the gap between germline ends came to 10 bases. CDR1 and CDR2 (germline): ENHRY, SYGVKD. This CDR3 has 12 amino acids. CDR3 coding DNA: TGTGCCATCAGTCCGGGGACCGATGAGCAGTTCTTC. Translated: CAISPGTDEQFF.

The CDR3 loop reads CASSLVGGEVEWTDTQYF. The CDR3 coding sequence is TGTGCCAGCAGCTTAGTGGGAGGGGAGGTTGAGTGGACAGATACGCAGTATTTT. V usage is TRBV11-2 and J usage is TRBJ2-3, with TRBD2 identical over 7 bases. The CDR3 runs to 18 residues. CDR1 and CDR2 from the germline V gene are SGHAT and FQNNGV. V trimming: 1 base; J trimming: 3 bases; junction bases outside the gene matches: 13.

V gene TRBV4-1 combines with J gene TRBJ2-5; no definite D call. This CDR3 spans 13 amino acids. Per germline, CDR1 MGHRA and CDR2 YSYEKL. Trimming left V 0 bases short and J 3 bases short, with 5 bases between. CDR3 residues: CASSQDFEETQYF. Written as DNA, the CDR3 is TGCGCCAGCAGCCAAGACTTCGAAGAGACCCAGTACTTC.

CDR3 loop: CASSQVAGSGANVLTF. The CDR3 bases are TGCGCCAGCAGCCAAGTAGCGGGCTCTGGGGCCAACGTCCTGACTTTC. The chain joins TRBV4-3 to TRBJ2-6, with 7 bases identical to TRBD2. After removal of 1 base from V and 0 bases from J, the junction contained 0 bases not matched to a gene. The V gene's germline CDR1 is LGHNA and CDR2 YSLEER. This CDR3 spans 16 amino acids.